The rows below give T cell receptor beta chains drawn from one sample of a study of cytomegalovirus exposure and HLA in healthy donors. Data came from immunoSEQ multiplex PCR; TCRdb stores just in-frame clones and leaves some out. The sample includes over 120,000 clones, more than 75% of them seen just once. Sequenced sample: PBMCs. These receptors all come from a man aged 45 to 65 in good health and CMV-seronegative. Both conserved end residues are part of each CDR3. Fields, in order: D gene, V gene, J gene, clone size, CDR3 DNA, CDR3 protein. D genes are given only for firm matches. Only some rows state a clone size, as once, few, many or a class for expanded clones.

.	TRBV7-9	TRBJ1-4	.	TGTGCCAGCAGCTTAGGTCACCCGGGTGAAAAACTGTTTTTT	CASSLGHPGEKLFF
.	TRBV18	TRBJ1-1	.	TGTGCCAGCTCACCAGATCTTACAGGGCTGGGGACTGAAGCTTTCTTT	CASSPDLTGLGTEAFF
TRBD1	TRBV6-6	TRBJ2-7	.	TGTGCCAGCAGGCTGGGACAGGGGGCGTTTGAGCAGTACTTC	CASRLGQGAFEQYF
TRBD1	TRBV5-1	TRBJ1-4	.	TGCGCCAGCAGCTCTACAGGGGGAAGGGAAAAACTGTTTTTT	CASSSTGGREKLFF
.	TRBV25-1	TRBJ1-5	.	TGTGCCAGCAGTGAACAAGGAGATCAGCCCCAGCATTTT	CASSEQGDQPQHF
TRBD1	TRBV6-5	TRBJ2-1	.	TGTGCCAGCAGGTCAAGACAGGGGGTAGATGAGCAGTTCTTC	CASRSRQGVDEQFF
TRBD1	TRBV9	TRBJ1-1	.	TGTGCCAGCAGCGGGGGACAGGGGGCAGGGACTGAAGCTTTCTTT	CASSGGQGAGTEAFF
.	TRBV6-5	TRBJ1-2	.	TGTGCCAGCAGTTACGGCGGAGGCTACACCTTC	CASSYGGGYTF
.	TRBV28	TRBJ1-6	.	TGTGCCAGCAGTTTTGGGCGGTCGGGGAGCTCCTATAATTCACCCCTCCACTTT	CASSFGRSGSSYNSPLHF
TRBD1	TRBV28	TRBJ2-7	.	TGTGCCAGCAGTTTTGATTCTATGGCAGGGGGCAACGAGCAGTACTTC	CASSFDSMAGGNEQYF
TRBD1	TRBV2	TRBJ1-3	once	TGTGCCAGCAGTGAAGCAAGACAGGGGGAAGACACCATATATTTT	CASSEARQGEDTIYF
.	TRBV29-1	TRBJ1-1	.	TGCAGCGTTCTCAAAGCAGGAACAGAGGGTGAAGCTTTCTTT	CSVLKAGTEGEAFF
TRBD2	TRBV28	TRBJ2-3	.	TGTGCCAGCAGTCCCTCGGGGGGGGGCACAGATACGCAGTATTTT	CASSPSGGGTDTQYF
TRBD1	TRBV5-4	TRBJ1-6	.	TGTGCCAGCAGCTTGGAGGGGGCGAGGTCCTATAATTCACCCCTCCACTTT	CASSLEGARSYNSPLHF
.	TRBV7-6	TRBJ2-1	few	TGTGCCAGCAGCTCGGGAGGGGGCTGGGATGAGCAGTTCTTC	CASSSGGGWDEQFF
.	TRBV20-1	TRBJ2-3	few	TGCAGTGCCCCTTTTCGGGGTACGCAGTATTTT	CSAPFRGTQYF
TRBD1	TRBV13	TRBJ2-3	.	TGTGCCAGCATCATGATCGGGACAGGGTATACAGATACGCAGTATTTT	CASIMIGTGYTDTQYF
.	TRBV7-3	TRBJ1-1	once	TGTGCCAGCAGCCCGCAGGGTAGGGCTCCAAACACTGAAGCTTTCTTT	CASSPQGRAPNTEAFF
TRBD1	TRBV4-1	TRBJ2-2	.	TGCGCCAGCAGCCAAGGACAGGGAAACACCGGGGAGCTGTTTTTT	CASSQGQGNTGELFF
.	TRBV18	TRBJ1-1	few	TGTGCCAGCTCATCACTACAGGGTCGAGGCACTGAAGCTTTCTTT	CASSSLQGRGTEAFF
.	TRBV2	TRBJ1-1	.	TGTGCCAGCCATTCCGTGCTAATGAACACTGAAGCTTTCTTT	CASHSVLMNTEAFF
.	TRBV9	TRBJ1-3	.	TGTGCCAGCAGCTCAACGCAGGGAAACACCATATATTTT	CASSSTQGNTIYF
TRBD2	TRBV30	TRBJ2-7	.	TGTGCCTGGAGTCCGGGACTAGCGGCGATCTACGAGCAGTACTTC	CAWSPGLAAIYEQYF
.	TRBV5-1	TRBJ1-1	.	TGCGCCAGCAGCTTGGGAGGCTACGGCGGGGCTGAAGCTTTCTTT	CASSLGGYGGAEAFF
TRBD2	TRBV7-2	TRBJ2-3	.	TGTGCCAGCAGCTTAGCGACTAGCGGAAGCACAGATACGCAGTATTTT	CASSLATSGSTDTQYF
TRBD2	TRBV19	TRBJ2-7	.	TGTGCCAGTAAGGAGGGACTAGCGGGAGGTCAGCAGTACTTC	CASKEGLAGGQQYF
.	TRBV5-1	TRBJ2-3	once	TGCGCCAGCAGCTTGGCTCTAGTGAGCGATACGCAGTATTTT	CASSLALVSDTQYF
.	TRBV18	TRBJ2-1	.	TGTGCCAGCTCACCACCGGGGCGGGGCCACAATGAGCAGTTCTTC	CASSPPGRGHNEQFF
.	TRBV11-1	TRBJ1-4	.	TGTGCCAGCAGCCTCTCGGGGGAAAAACTGTTTTTT	CASSLSGEKLFF
TRBD2	TRBV5-4	TRBJ2-2	.	TGTGCCAGCAGCCCCGGGGGGGTCGGGACCGGGGAGCTGTTTTTT	CASSPGGVGTGELFF
TRBD1	TRBV4-1	TRBJ1-2	.	TGCGCCAGCAGCCACCCGGGACAGGGGATATATGGCTACACCTTC	CASSHPGQGIYGYTF
TRBD1	TRBV19	TRBJ1-2	.	TGTGCCAGCAGACCCGGGACAGGGGGCTATGGCTACACCTTC	CASRPGTGGYGYTF
.	TRBV28	TRBJ1-1	.	TGTGCCAGCAGTCGAAGGGGGATGAACACTGAAGCTTTCTTT	CASSRRGMNTEAFF
TRBD1	TRBV29-1	TRBJ1-2	.	TGCAGCGTTGAGGGGACAGGCAGCTATGGCTACACCTTC	CSVEGTGSYGYTF
.	TRBV19	TRBJ1-4	.	TGTGCCAGTAGTATTAAAGGGGAATCGCATGAAAAACTGTTTTTT	CASSIKGESHEKLFF
.	TRBV9	TRBJ1-3	.	TGTGCCAGCAGCGTCGACCCCGGAGGGCCGAGCTCTGGAAACACCATATATTTT	CASSVDPGGPSSGNTIYF
.	TRBV28	TRBJ1-2	.	TGTGCCAGCAGTTTACCAGGGGACTATGGCTACACCTTC	CASSLPGDYGYTF
.	TRBV6-5	TRBJ1-1	few	TGTGCCAGCAGAGGACAAGGCGACACTGAAGCTTTCTTT	CASRGQGDTEAFF
.	TRBV29-1	TRBJ2-7	.	TGCAGCGTTGAAGAACTGGAAGAGGGCGAGCAGTACTTC	CSVEELEEGEQYF
.	TRBV4-1	TRBJ2-2	.	TGCGCCAGCAGCCATGGGGACAACATTAACACCGGGGAGCTGTTTTTT	CASSHGDNINTGELFF
.	TRBV27	TRBJ1-1	.	TGTGCCAGCAGTGAAGCAGGGGCGAGGAACACTGAAGCTTTCTTT	CASSEAGARNTEAFF
TRBD2	TRBV9	TRBJ2-1	.	TGTGCCAGCAGCTTCCAGACTAGCGGGGTCGGCAATGAGCAGTTCTTC	CASSFQTSGVGNEQFF
.	TRBV30	TRBJ2-1	.	TGTGCCTGGAGTGACGTTAGCGCCAATTACAATGAGCAGTTCTTC	CAWSDVSANYNEQFF
.	TRBV21-1	TRBJ1-5	once	TGTGCCAGCAGGGTTCAGAAAAATCAGCCCCAGCATTTT	CASRVQKNQPQHF
.	TRBV28	TRBJ2-1	.	TGTGCCAGTGCAGGGATGGTGGATGAGCAGTTCTTC	CASAGMVDEQFF
.	TRBV7-9	TRBJ1-4	.	TGTGCCAGCAGCTTAGATTCAGGGAAGAAGGATAAACTGTTTTTT	CASSLDSGKKDKLFF
TRBD2	TRBV27	TRBJ2-5	.	TGTGCCAGCAGTGACTCGACTAGCGGGGTAGAGACCCAGTACTTC	CASSDSTSGVETQYF
TRBD1	TRBV27	TRBJ1-6	.	TGTGCCAGCAGTTTATCAGGGGGCCCTAATTCACCCCTCCACTTT	CASSLSGGPNSPLHF
.	TRBV7-9	TRBJ1-6	once	TGTGCCAGCAGTTCCCCGGAGACAGCGGGACAATCCTATAATTCACCCCTCCACTTT	CASSSPETAGQSYNSPLHF
.	TRBV5-1	TRBJ1-2	once	TGCGCCAGCAGCTTGGAAGGGGGGGGCAGGGATGGCTACACCTTC	CASSLEGGGRDGYTF
TRBD1	TRBV5-5	TRBJ1-4	few	TGTGCCAGCAGCTCTGATCCGGGACAGGGTGAAAAACTGTTTTTT	CASSSDPGQGEKLFF
.	TRBV6-6	TRBJ1-5	.	TGTGCCAGCAGTCCGGGGGATAGCAATCAGCCCCAGCATTTT	CASSPGDSNQPQHF
.	TRBV15	TRBJ2-4	.	TGTGCCACCAGGACTTCCGGAGGGATTCAGTACTTC	CATRTSGGIQYF
.	TRBV30	TRBJ1-4	.	TGTGCCTGGAGTGTACTTGGGGGGGGCCTAACTAATGAAAAACTGTTTTTT	CAWSVLGGGLTNEKLFF
.	TRBV13	TRBJ1-2	.	TGTGCCAGCAGCTTAAGGGGCGGGGGTGGTGGCTACACCTTC	CASSLRGGGGGYTF